This T cell receptor beta chain was found in a study of blood T cell repertoires in COVID-19. Looking at the study overall: Samples taken during acute and convalescent COVID-19 were collected in the United States, Italy and Spain. The cDNA or gDNA used as material had been derived from T cells, B-cell-depleted T cells, or PBMCs.

The CDR3 runs 15 residues. The germline V gene has CDR1 MRHNA and CDR2 SNTAGT. V was cut by 4 bases and J by 3 bases, with 13 bases left in between. Authors' methods: Quantification of nucleated cells was approximated via reference gene primer amplification. Measured with immunoSEQ multiplex PCR; TCRdb has only the in-frame clones, and not every one. That table supplies the V and J calls and clone size; D and trimming were determined from the DNA. The table lists hundreds of thousands of clones, roughly 90% of them singletons. Material: peripheral blood. The clonotype originates from a woman in her forties or fifties with active or convalescent COVID-19. The V call is TRBV6-4, the J call TRBJ1-5, with a tentative D call TRBD1 (5 bases). The CDR3 DNA sequence: TGTGCCAGCAGTGCTGAGGGAGGGACCAATCAGCCCCAGCATTTT. Encoded protein: CASSAEGGTNQPQHF.